This is a list of T cell receptor beta chains from one sample in a study of identical twins. TCRdb reprocessed the 5' RACE reads with MiXCR, giving one entry per CDR3 protein. Here the sample spans fewer than 250,000 distinct CDR3 sequences, around 10% being singletons. The source material was memory (CD45RO+) T cells sorted from blood. The receptor set was obtained from a woman aged 18-35 years in good health. The CDR3 runs from the conserved cysteine through the conserved F or W. The D gene is left open where the match is weak. Not all rows give a size; the values are once, few, many and, for expanded clones, a class.

v_gene	abundance	j_gene	d_gene	CDR3aa	CDR3nt
TRBV7-9	.	TRBJ2-3	.	CASSLDGSGTQYF	TGTGCCAGCAGCTTAGATGGGTCCGGTACGCAGTATTTT
TRBV19	few	TRBJ1-2	.	CASSIPARTNYGYTF	TGTGCCAGTAGTATACCCGCCAGGACTAACTATGGCTACACCTTC
TRBV27	.	TRBJ1-5	TRBD1	CASDRAGDQPQHF	TGTGCCAGCGACAGGGCGGGGGATCAGCCCCAGCATTTT
TRBV2	many	TRBJ1-1	.	CASSVITEAFF	TGTGCCAGCAGTGTAATAACTGAAGCTTTCTTT
TRBV2	few	TRBJ1-5	.	CASGGRSAANQPQHF	TGTGCCAGCGGGGGGAGGTCCGCCGCGAATCAGCCCCAGCATTTT
TRBV12-3/TRBV12-4	.	TRBJ2-1	.	CAVNRGQKHNEQFF	TGTGCGGTAAATCGGGGCCAAAAGCACAATGAGCAGTTCTTC
TRBV5-1	many	TRBJ2-3	.	CASSLGMGEDTQYF	TGCGCCAGCAGCTTGGGGATGGGGGAAGATACGCAGTATTTT
TRBV20-1	.	TRBJ2-1	.	CSASRGALSYNEQFF	TGCAGTGCTAGCCGTGGAGCGCTCTCCTACAATGAGCAGTTCTTC
TRBV20-1	.	TRBJ1-1	TRBD1	CSAWDSRIGTEAFF	TGCAGTGCGTGGGACAGCCGCATCGGCACTGAAGCTTTCTTT
TRBV6-5	few	TRBJ1-2	.	CASSYRPVQANYGYTF	TGTGCCAGCAGTTACCGGCCAGTACAAGCTAACTATGGCTACACCTTC
TRBV15	many	TRBJ2-3	.	CATSRVKATDTQYF	TGTGCCACCAGCAGAGTGAAGGCGACAGATACGCAGTATTTT
TRBV25-1	.	TRBJ2-6	TRBD1	CASSDPRQGARGANVLTF	TGTGCCAGCAGTGACCCAAGACAGGGGGCGCGAGGGGCCAACGTCCTGACTTTC
TRBV24-1	.	TRBJ2-3	.	CATSDRTGRAPDTQYF	TGTGCCACCAGTGACAGGACAGGGAGGGCCCCAGATACGCAGTATTTT
TRBV29-1	few	TRBJ1-2	.	CSVVSGNYGYTF	TGCAGCGTTGTTTCGGGGAACTATGGCTACACCTTC
TRBV12-3/TRBV12-4	.	TRBJ1-4	.	CASLRRGGSEKLFF	TGTGCCAGCTTGCGTAGAGGGGGATCTGAAAAACTGTTTTTT
TRBV5-1	few	TRBJ2-3	TRBD1	CASSLDRGDTDTQYF	TGCGCCAGCAGCTTGGACAGGGGTGACACAGATACGCAGTATTTT
TRBV4-3	many	TRBJ2-2	.	CASSKNLNSAGELFF	TGCGCCAGCAGCAAAAACCTGAATAGCGCCGGGGAGCTGTTTTTT
TRBV3-1	many	TRBJ1-1	.	CASSQNPRAPNTEAFF	TGTGCCAGCAGCCAAAATCCCCGGGCACCGAACACTGAAGCTTTCTTT
TRBV15	few	TRBJ2-7	TRBD2	CATSRDRTSGTYEQYF	TGTGCCACCAGCAGAGATCGTACTAGCGGGACCTACGAGCAGTACTTC
TRBV12-3/TRBV12-4	.	TRBJ2-1	.	CASSRDQLHNEQFF	TGTGCCAGCAGCCGGGACCAGCTACACAATGAGCAGTTCTTC
TRBV12-3/TRBV12-4	many	TRBJ1-2	.	CASSLSPEGYTF	TGTGCCAGCAGTCTGTCCCCCGAGGGCTACACCTTC
TRBV5-8	.	TRBJ1-5	.	CASSLARAGEQPQHF	TGTGCCAGCAGCTTGGCTAGGGCAGGGGAACAGCCCCAGCATTTT
TRBV11-2	few	TRBJ2-2	.	CASSLLQLGTGELFF	TGTGCCAGCAGCCTCCTCCAGCTCGGGACCGGGGAGCTGTTTTTT
TRBV29-1	few	TRBJ2-1	TRBD2	CSADLAGGLNYNEQFF	TGCAGCGCAGACTTAGCGGGAGGCCTCAACTACAATGAGCAGTTCTTC
TRBV7-2	few	TRBJ1-5	.	CASSYRAGMGQPQHF	TGTGCCAGCAGCTACCGTGCCGGGATGGGTCAGCCCCAGCATTTT
TRBV12-5	.	TRBJ2-5	.	CASGLSSIQETQYF	TGTGCTAGTGGTTTGAGCTCTATCCAAGAGACCCAGTACTTC
TRBV20-1	few	TRBJ2-1	.	CSALRGGEQFF	TGCAGTGCTCTCAGGGGCGGTGAGCAGTTCTTC
TRBV4-2	many	TRBJ1-5	.	CASSQGATSNQPQHF	TGTGCCAGCAGCCAAGGAGCTACTAGCAATCAGCCCCAGCATTTT
TRBV5-1	many	TRBJ2-3	.	CASSFRGKSSTDTQYF	TGCGCCAGCAGCTTTCGAGGAAAATCTAGCACAGATACGCAGTATTTT
TRBV5-6	few	TRBJ2-3	.	CASSSRGTDTQYF	TGTGCCAGCAGCTCCCGCGGCACAGATACGCAGTATTTT
TRBV7-2	few	TRBJ1-4	.	CASSFTRANEKLFF	TGTGCCAGCAGCTTCACAAGGGCAAATGAAAAACTGTTTTTT
TRBV29-1	many	TRBJ1-1	.	CSVYRAGNTEAFF	TGCAGCGTTTACAGGGCCGGGAACACTGAAGCTTTCTTT
TRBV11-2	.	TRBJ2-7	.	CASSLGRWDEQYF	TGTGCCAGCAGCTTAGGGCGTTGGGACGAGCAGTACTTC
TRBV7-9	many	TRBJ1-1	.	CASSSSTGREAFF	TGTGCCAGCAGCTCGTCGACAGGTCGGGAAGCTTTCTTT
TRBV6-2/TRBV6-3	many	TRBJ2-1	.	CASSYSLQDLYNEQFF	TGTGCCAGCAGTTACTCGTTACAAGACCTTTACAATGAGCAGTTCTTC
TRBV6-6	.	TRBJ2-2	.	CAGKTDTGSCFF	.
TRBV20-1	few	TRBJ1-3	.	CSAWGSGNTIYF	TGCAGTGCCTGGGGTTCCGGAAACACCATATATTTT
TRBV7-6	.	TRBJ1-4	.	CASSLSSFNEKLFF	TGTGCCAGCAGCTTAAGCAGCTTTAATGAAAAACTGTTTTTT
TRBV10-3	few	TRBJ1-1	.	CAIVQQGNTEAFF	TGTGCCATCGTTCAACAGGGGAACACTGAAGCTTTCTTT
TRBV7-9	many	TRBJ1-1	.	CASSPQGGAITEAFF	TGTGCCAGCAGCCCGCAAGGGGGGGCCATCACTGAAGCTTTCTTT
TRBV3-1	few	TRBJ2-3	TRBD2	CASSQDLAGDSSTDTQYF	TGTGCCAGCAGCCAAGATCTAGCGGGAGACTCTAGCACAGATACGCAGTATTTT
TRBV7-8	.	TRBJ1-1	.	CASSIGQNRNTEAFF	TGTGCCAGCAGCATTGGACAAAATCGGAACACTGAAGCTTTCTTT
TRBV20-1	few	TRBJ2-5	.	CSAEPRTDYQETQYF	TGCAGTGCAGAGCCCCGGACAGACTATCAAGAGACCCAGTACTTC
TRBV12-5	.	TRBJ2-6	TRBD2	CASGLVLDGRTGANVLTF	TGTGCTAGTGGTTTGGTACTTGACGGGAGGACCGGGGCCAACGTCCTGACTTTC
TRBV20-1	.	TRBJ2-1	.	CSAPNNEQFF	TGCAGTGCGCCTAACAATGAGCAGTTCTTC
TRBV12-3/TRBV12-4	few	TRBJ2-7	.	CASSSGRVYEQYF	TGTGCCAGCAGTTCTGGACGGGTTTACGAGCAGTACTTC